These 28 T cell receptor beta chains were sequenced from one sample in a study of cytomegalovirus exposure and HLA in healthy donors (TCRdb year 2017). Receptor amplification or capture employed the immunoSEQ multiplex PCR assay. The multiplex PCR relied on a mix of 60 forward primers for TCR Vbeta segments and 13 reverse primers for TCR Jbeta segments. TCRdb limited this immuneACCESS table to in-frame rearrangements with V and J called. A share of clones is missing; checked studies link under half to unresolved V genes, and the rest is unexplained. The sample table shows a few hundred thousand clones, and approximately 84% are seen once. The top ten clonotypes cover 1.5% to 2.5% of the sample. The sample consisted of PBMCs. The receptor source for this set is a woman between 40 and 55 years old in good health and CMV-seropositive.

The chain links TRBV6-6 to TRBJ2-1; TRBD2 matches at 16 bases. CDR3 size: 15 residues. Germline lookup yields CDR1 MNHNY and CDR2 SVGAGI (reference sequence). The V and J ends lost 5 bases and 6 bases, in that order; junction bases with no gene match: 1. In DNA form, the CDR3 reads TGTGCCAGCAGTGGGACTAGCGGGAGGGTCAATGAGCAGTTCTTC. Its translation is CASSGTSGRVNEQFF.

The chain uses TRBV19 and TRBJ2-1; 8 nucleotides align to TRBD1. Germline lookup yields CDR1 LNHDA and CDR2 SQIVND (reference sequence). J gave up 3 bases and V 5 bases, and 6 bases lay outside the gene matches. The CDR3 consists of 15 residues. The CDR3 DNA sequence: TGTGCCAGTAGTCCCGACAGGGGTGTCTACAATGAGCAGTTCTTC. This encodes CASSPDRGVYNEQFF.

As to this clone: Other DNA sequences in the sample encode the same CDR3. The chain links TRBV7-2 to TRBJ2-7; 7 nucleotides agree with TRBD2. CDR1 is SGHTA, CDR2 FQGNSA, per germline. V trimming: 1 base; J trimming: 0 bases; junction bases outside the gene matches: 3. The CDR3 consists of 15 residues. The CDR3 sequence: CASSLESSGSYEQYF. The CDR3, as DNA: TGTGCCAGCAGCTTAGAATCTAGCGGCTCCTACGAGCAGTACTTC.

The CDR3 coding sequence is TGTGCCAGCAGACAAGGACTAGCGGAAGCCTACGAGCAGTACTTC. It specifies CASRQGLAEAYEQYF. This sequence joins TRBV7-2 and TRBJ2-7; 10 positions agree with TRBD2. This CDR3 contains 15 residues. V trimming: 6 bases; J trimming: 2 bases; junction bases outside the gene matches: 7. Germline V gene lookup returns CDR1 SGHTA and CDR2 FQGNSA.

The chain recombines TRBV2 with TRBJ2-3; D uncertain. The CDR3 has 14 amino acids. The germline CDR1 and CDR2 sequences are SNHLY and FYNNEI. V lost 5 bases, J lost 2 bases, and 11 bases lay in between. This CDR3 is CASSPTVSTDTQYF. CDR3 DNA sequence: TGTGCCAGCAGTCCCACGGTCTCCACAGATACGCAGTATTTT. Full variable domain (outside the CDR3, taken from reference TRBV2 and TRBJ2-3): EPEVTQTPSHQVTQMGQEVILRCVPISNHLYFYWYRQILGQKVEFLVSFYNNEISEKSEIFDDQFSVERPDGSNFTLKIRSTKLEDSAMYFCASSPTVSTDTQYFGPGTRLTVL.

The rearrangement joins TRBV18 to TRBJ1-2; possibly TRBD1 for D (6 bases). Germline CDR1 and CDR2: KGHSH and LQKENI. Trimming pared 3 bases from V and 0 bases from J, leaving 11 bases between. The CDR3 loop spans 15 amino acids. For the CDR3, the DNA is TGTGCCAGCTCACCGGCCAGGGGCACTAACTATGGCTACACCTTC. Protein product: CASSPARGTNYGYTF.

The chain carries TRBV27 and TRBJ2-7, with 9 bases that match TRBD1. The length of the CDR3 is 16 residues. V was pared by 2 bases and J by 3 bases, with 8 bases of the junction left unmatched. The germline V gene encodes CDR1 MNHEY and CDR2 SMNVEV (reference sequence). CDR3 amino acids: CASSLTGWTGDYEQYF. The CDR3 nucleotides read TGTGCCAGCAGTTTAACGGGTTGGACAGGGGACTACGAGCAGTACTTC.

The chain couples TRBV28 to TRBJ1-6; TRBD1 matches 10 bases. Germline V CDR1 and CDR2: MDHEN, SYDVKM. CDR3 length: 13 amino acids. V gave up 10 bases and J gave up 9 bases; unmatched junction bases: 6. Written as DNA, the CDR3 is TGTGCCATTGGGGGACAGGGGCTTTCACCCCTCCACTTT. Its protein product is CAIGGQGLSPLHF.

The count of this clone is one. The junction departs from the called germline gene at one end, perhaps through a read error. The chain has TRBV7-7 and TRBJ2-3; 9 bases align to TRBD2. Germline values: CDR1 SSHAT, CDR2 FNYEAQ (reference sequence). This CDR3 spans 17 amino acids. CDR3 bases: TGTGCTAGCAGTCCCTCGGCTAGCGGGAATTCGGCAGATACGCAGTATTTT. Encoded protein: CASSPSASGNSADTQYF. The full variable domain, with the rest looked up from reference TRBV7-7 and TRBJ2-3, is GAGVSQSPRYKVTKRGQDVTLRCDPISSHATLYWYQQALGQGPEFLTYFNYEAQPDKSGLPSDRFSAERPEGSISTLTIQRTEQRDSAMYRCASSPSASGNSADTQYFGPGTRLTVL.

The chain combines TRBV5-5 with TRBJ1-1; 7 bases are a match to TRBD1. The CDR3 spans 14 residues. Germline CDR1 is SGHKS and CDR2 is YYEKEE (reference sequence). Unmatched junction bases numbered 3, after V lost 4 bases and J lost 0 bases. This CDR3 is CASSPGQMNTEAFF. As DNA, the CDR3 is TGTGCCAGCAGCCCGGGACAGATGAACACTGAAGCTTTCTTT.

V usage is TRBV11-3 and J usage is TRBJ2-1; D remains unclear. There are 16 residues in the CDR3. Trimming took off 4 bases at V and 0 bases at J, with 13 bases between the two ends. The germline gives CDR1 SGHNT, CDR2 YENEEA. The CDR3: CASSSSPQSSYNEQFF. CDR3 sequence (DNA): TGTGCCAGCAGCTCTAGTCCTCAGAGCTCCTACAATGAGCAGTTCTTC. Drawing the rest from reference TRBV11-3 and TRBJ2-1, the complete variable domain is EAGVVQSPRYKIIEKKQPVAFWCNPISGHNTLYWYLQNLGQGPELLIRYENEEAVDDSQLPKDRFSAERLKGVDSTLKIQPAELGDSAVYLCASSSSPQSSYNEQFFGPGTRLTVL.

CDR3 coding DNA: TGTGCCAGCAGCCCACGACTAGCGGCGAACAATGAGCAGTTCTTC. It specifies CASSPRLAANNEQFF. The J gene is TRBJ2-1, the V gene TRBV4-2; 9 nucleotides agree with TRBD2. The V gene's germline CDR1 is LGHNA and CDR2 YNFKEQ. CDR3 length: 15 residues. V was pared by 4 bases and J by 5 bases, with 6 bases of the junction left unmatched.

The V gene is TRBV19, the J gene TRBJ1-5; 8 bases match TRBD1. Germline CDR1 LNHDA, CDR2 SQIVND (reference sequence). V lost 0 bases and J lost 8; bases outside the gene matches: 6. This CDR3 has 15 amino acids. The CDR3 protein is CASSIDGQGAKPQHF. CDR3 DNA: TGTGCCAGTAGTATAGATGGGCAGGGGGCAAAGCCCCAGCATTTT.

CDR3 region: CASTPAGQGNSPLHF. In nucleotides, the CDR3 is TGTGCCAGCACTCCGGCGGGACAGGGGAATTCACCCCTCCACTTT. The gene calls are TRBV6-4 and TRBJ1-6, with 10 nucleotides matching TRBD1. Germline V lookup: CDR1 MRHNA, CDR2 SNTAGT. The V and J ends lost 7 bases and 7 bases, in that order; junction bases with no gene match: 7. The CDR3 is made up of 15 amino acids.

This clone appeared a single time. V and J are TRBV11-3 and TRBJ2-1; 14 bases fit TRBD2. This CDR3 is 16 amino acids long. Unmatched junction bases numbered 3, after V lost 1 base and J lost 7 bases. CDR1 and CDR2 from the germline V gene are SGHNT and YENEEA. The CDR3 bases are TGTGCCAGCAGCTTAGCCGGGACTAGCGGGAGTAATGAGCAGTTCTTC. As protein: CASSLAGTSGSNEQFF. The full variable domain, its missing parts supplied by reference TRBV11-3 and TRBJ2-1, is EAGVVQSPRYKIIEKKQPVAFWCNPISGHNTLYWYLQNLGQGPELLIRYENEEAVDDSQLPKDRFSAERLKGVDSTLKIQPAELGDSAVYLCASSLAGTSGSNEQFFGPGTRLTVL.

This rearrangement joins TRBV9 to TRBJ1-4; the D is unclear. V lost 0 bases, J lost 0 bases, and 9 bases lay in between. Germline assignment: CDR1 SGDLS and CDR2 YYNGEE. The CDR3 is 16 amino acids. CDR3 sequence reads: CASSVAPSATNEKLFF. CDR3 nucleotide sequence: TGTGCCAGCAGCGTAGCCCCTTCGGCAACTAATGAAAAACTGTTTTTT.

V usage is TRBV7-2 and J usage is TRBJ2-2; TRBD2 matches at 7 bases. V dropped 5 bases and J dropped 0; count of bases not matched to a gene: 6. The CDR3 is 16 residues long. Germline V gene sequence: CDR1 SGHTA, CDR2 FQGNSA. This chain's CDR3 is CASSPRDYPNTGELFF. The CDR3 DNA follows: TGTGCCAGCAGCCCGCGGGACTACCCGAACACCGGGGAGCTGTTTTTT.

The V gene is TRBV13, the J gene TRBJ2-7; possibly TRBD2 for D (5 bases). Trimming removed 5 bases from V and 6 bases from J, with 8 bases in between. This CDR3 has 11 residues. Germline assignment: CDR1 PRHDT and CDR2 FYEKMQ (reference sequence). The CDR3 coding sequence is TGTGCCAGCAGCAGGGCGGGCGAGCAGTACTTC. Protein: CASSRAGEQYF.

This chain joins TRBV27 and TRBJ2-7; the match to TRBD2 covers 11 bases. V trimming: 5 bases; J trimming: 4 bases; junction bases outside the gene matches: 7. Germline V lookup: CDR1 MNHEY, CDR2 SMNVEV (reference sequence). This CDR3 comprises 15 residues. The DNA of the CDR3 is TGTGCCAGCAGTAGCACTAGCGGGAGTGGATACGAGCAGTACTTC. Its protein product is CASSSTSGSGYEQYF.

The chain is built from TRBV28 and TRBJ1-2; D not certain. Between the trimmed V and J ends, which lost 4 bases and 3 bases, there was a span of 9 bases. The length of the CDR3 is 13 residues. Per germline, CDR1 MDHEN and CDR2 SYDVKM. CDR3 residues: CASSSSPDYGYTF. CDR3 bases: TGTGCCAGCAGTTCCTCCCCAGACTATGGCTACACCTTC.

CDR3 bases: TGTGCCAGCAGCTTTCTCGCGGGAGCGGACAATGAGCAGTTCTTC. Protein: CASSFLAGADNEQFF. The chain couples TRBV7-9 to TRBJ2-1; 7 bases are a match to TRBD2. CDR3 length equals 15 residues. J gave up 5 bases and V 3 bases, and 7 bases lay outside the gene matches. The germline gives CDR1 SEHNR, CDR2 FQNEAQ (reference sequence).

This chain uses TRBV1 with TRBJ1-1. TRBV1 is deemed a pseudogene. CDR3 length: 15 residues. The CDR3 reads CTSSSLLGGYSEAFF. The CDR3 bases are TGCACCAGCAGCTCCCTCCTTGGAGGGTACAGTGAAGCTTTCTTT.

For this clone: This likely comes from a read error, as the CDR3 has no conserved phenylalanine or tryptophan at its end. The DNA is omitted, as the CDR3 cannot be located on it reliably, and the CDR3 follows TCRdb's listing. The V call is TRBV4-3, the J call TRBJ2-7; TRBD2, the table's D call, was not compared with the DNA. 12 amino acids form the CDR3, both terminal residues included. Per the germline V gene, CDR1 is LGHNA and CDR2 is YSLEER. CDR3 loop: CASSQILRGVAG.

This chain uses TRBV6-1 with TRBJ2-7; 8 bases fit TRBD1. Germline trimming cut 10 bases from V and 3 bases from J; bases unmatched to any gene: 14. CDR1 and CDR2 from the germline V gene are MNHNS and SASEGT. The length of the CDR3 is 15 residues. The CDR3 loop reads CATLRWTGSNYEQYF. For the CDR3, the DNA is TGTGCCACCTTAAGGTGGACAGGGTCGAACTACGAGCAGTACTTC.

This sequence joins TRBV27 and TRBJ2-1; a weak D match, TRBD1 (5 bases). The CDR3 has 14 residues. V was clipped by 5 bases and J by 8 bases, with 16 bases between them. The germline gives CDR1 MNHEY, CDR2 SMNVEV (reference sequence). CDR3 amino acids: CASSIRIVGDEQFF. The CDR3 coding sequence is TGTGCCAGCAGTATCCGCATAGTAGGGGATGAGCAGTTCTTC.

The V gene is TRBV30, the J gene TRBJ2-2, with D perhaps matching TRBD2 (6 bases). The V end was cut by 0 bases, the J end by 5 bases, with 7 bases between. Per germline, CDR1 GTSNPN and CDR2 SVGIG (reference sequence). The CDR3 covers 13 residues. The CDR3 sequence: CAWSVRGTGELFF. DNA for the CDR3: TGTGCCTGGAGTGTACGGGGGACCGGGGAGCTGTTTTTT.

V usage is TRBV11-3 and J usage is TRBJ2-1, with TRBD2 identical over 7 bases. In germline, CDR1 is SGHNT, CDR2 YENEEA. V shed 5 bases, J shed 5 bases, and the junction held 12 bases outside the gene matches. This CDR3 comprises 16 residues. CDR3 sequence (DNA): TGTGCCAGCAGCCCTCTAGCGGCCGACGAGGACAATGAGCAGTTCTTC. It translates to CASSPLAADEDNEQFF.

This chain connects TRBV7-2 to TRBJ1-5; 9 nucleotides line up with TRBD1. Germline trimming cut 5 bases from V and 2 bases from J; bases unmatched to any gene: 1. The CDR3 length is 14 residues. Germline loops: CDR1 SGHTA, CDR2 FQGNSA. The CDR3 sequence is CASSRQGGNQPQHF. The CDR3, as DNA: TGTGCCAGCAGCCGACAGGGGGGCAATCAGCCCCAGCATTTT.